This is a list of T cell receptor beta chains from one sample in a study of CD8 T cells in ankylosing spondylitis. From the 5' RACE reads, TCRdb called clonotypes with MiXCR, one entry per CDR3 protein. The sample carries about 360,000 distinct CDR3 sequences, more than 20% recorded once. The sample taken for sequencing was blood, either unsorted or a sorted T cell fraction (not recorded which). The receptors stem from a male donor with ankylosing spondylitis or in good health (not recorded which). CDR3s include the opening cysteine and the closing phenylalanine or tryptophan. D genes are given only for firm matches. Clone size appears in some rows only: once, few, many, or a class for an expanded clone.

-	TRBJ2-7	TRBD1	TRBV20-1	CSARTGVSYEQYF	TGCAGTGCCCGGACAGGGGTCTCCTACGAGCAGTACTTC
-	TRBJ2-7	TRBD2	TRBV23-1	CASSQSIAGGLEQYF	TGCGCCAGCAGTCAATCGATAGCGGGGGGGCTGGAGCAGTACTTC
-	TRBJ1-1	-	TRBV7-8	CASSLGSLTLGDTEAFF	TGTGCCAGCAGCTTAGGGAGCCTAACCCTCGGGGACACTGAAGCTTTCTTT
-	TRBJ2-1	TRBD2	TRBV7-9	CASGISGGVYNEQFF	TGTGCCAGCGGAATTAGCGGGGGGGTTTACAATGAGCAGTTCTTC
few	TRBJ2-3	TRBD2	TRBV29-1	CSVRTSGGTDTQYF	TGCAGCGTGAGGACTAGCGGGGGTACAGATACGCAGTATTTT
few	TRBJ1-5	-	TRBV4-1	CASSQVGLGDQPQHF	TGCGCCAGCAGCCAAGTCGGCCTAGGGGATCAGCCCCAGCATTTT
few	TRBJ2-7	TRBD1	TRBV5-5	CASSKGQGSSYEQYF	TGTGCCAGCAGCAAAGGACAGGGGAGTTCCTACGAGCAGTACTTC
-	TRBJ2-1	-	TRBV6-5	CASSYADPYNEQFF	TGTGCCAGCAGTTACGCTGATCCCTACAATGAGCAGTTCTTC
-	TRBJ1-2	TRBD1	TRBV29-1	CSVVSGQGSGYTF	TGCAGCGTTGTTTCGGGACAGGGGTCTGGCTACACCTTC
few	TRBJ1-1	-	TRBV10-1	CASSESSSTEAFF	TGCGCCAGCAGTGAGTCCTCGAGCACTGAAGCTTTCTTT
-	TRBJ1-1	-	TRBV29-1	CSVEEVWVGTEAFF	TGCAGCGTTGAAGAGGTATGGGTTGGCACTGAAGCTTTCTTT
few	TRBJ2-1	TRBD1	TRBV24-1	CATRGTGGNEQFF	TGTGCCACCAGGGGGACAGGGGGGAATGAGCAGTTCTTC
-	TRBJ2-3	-	TRBV12-3/TRBV12-4	CASSLEGAQYF	TGTGCCAGCAGTTTAGAAGGGGCGCAGTATTTT
-	TRBJ2-7	-	TRBV2	CASTLPPVQYF	TGTGCCAGCACCCTCCCCCCGGTGCAGTACTTC
-	TRBJ2-5	-	TRBV21-1	CASSAPGLAEQETQYF	TGTGCCAGCAGCGCACCGGGACTAGCGGAACAAGAGACCCAGTACTTC
-	TRBJ2-7	-	TRBV20-1	CSAPRGSEQYF	TGCAGTGCCCCTCGTGGGTCCGAGCAGTACTTC
many	TRBJ2-2	-	TRBV12-3/TRBV12-4	CASSSWGVLNTGELFF	TGTGCCAGCAGTTCTTGGGGGGTGCTTAACACCGGGGAGCTGTTTTTT
-	TRBJ1-2	-	TRBV19	CASSTDRTIGYTF	TGTGCCAGTAGTACGGACAGAACTATCGGCTACACCTTC
-	TRBJ1-5	-	TRBV7-6	CASSLEGYQPQHF	TGTGCCAGCAGCTTAGAAGGGTATCAGCCCCAGCATTTT
few	TRBJ2-7	TRBD2	TRBV27	CASSWASGGYEQYF	TGTGCCAGCAGTTGGGCTAGCGGGGGGTACGAGCAGTACTTC
-	TRBJ2-3	-	TRBV7-8	CASSAVEQGTDTQYF	TGTGCCAGCAGCGCCGTTGAGCAGGGGACAGATACGCAGTATTTT
-	TRBJ2-5	-	TRBV4-1	CASSQGGGFRETQYF	TGCGCCAGCAGCCAAGGAGGGGGGTTCAGAGAGACCCAGTACTTC
-	TRBJ2-1	TRBD1	TRBV6-1	CASSPTHMTGNNEQFF	TGTGCCAGCAGTCCTACCCATATGACAGGGAACAATGAGCAGTTCTTC
few	TRBJ1-1	-	TRBV4-1	CASSQDPSRGVNTEAFF	TGCGCCAGCAGCCAAGATCCAAGTAGGGGGGTGAACACTGAAGCTTTCTTT
-	TRBJ2-5	TRBD2	TRBV28	CASSPYPRTSGDLQETQYF	TGTGCCAGCAGTCCGTACCCTCGGACTAGCGGGGACCTCCAAGAGACCCAGTACTTC
few	TRBJ2-3	-	TRBV7-9	CASGETGLTGTDTQYF	TGTGCCAGCGGCGAGACAGGCCTAACGGGCACAGATACGCAGTATTTT
few	TRBJ2-7	-	TRBV20-1	CSADGGGNHEQYF	TGCAGTGCTGACGGAGGCGGGAACCACGAGCAGTACTTC
few	TRBJ2-5	TRBD1	TRBV28	CASSNPGTGETQYF	TGTGCCAGCAGTAACCCCGGGACAGGGGAGACCCAGTACTTC
few	TRBJ2-3	-	TRBV6-9	CASTPGTGTDTQYF	TGTGCCAGCACCCCCGGGACGGGCACAGATACGCAGTATTTT
many	TRBJ2-2	TRBD1	TRBV12-3/TRBV12-4	CASSTTGSNTGELFF	TGTGCCAGCAGCACGACAGGGTCCAACACCGGGGAGCTGTTTTTT
few	TRBJ1-1	TRBD1	TRBV20-1	CSARDDRGEGAEAFF	TGCAGTGCTAGAGATGACAGGGGCGAAGGAGCTGAAGCTTTCTTT
few	TRBJ2-1	-	TRBV6-2/TRBV6-3	CASSYSEEDNSYNEQFF	TGTGCCAGCAGTTATTCTGAGGAGGACAACTCCTACAATGAGCAGTTCTTC
-	TRBJ2-7	-	TRBV30	CALTPDAQFYEQYF	TGTGCCTTGACCCCGGACGCACAGTTCTACGAGCAGTACTTC
-	TRBJ2-7	-	TRBV11-2	CASSLGFVGITYEQYF	TGTGCCAGCAGCTTAGGGTTTGTGGGGATAACCTACGAGCAGTACTTC
-	TRBJ2-1	-	TRBV20-1	CSASSGSSYNEQFF	TGCAGTGCTAGCAGCGGAAGCTCCTACAATGAGCAGTTCTTC
few	TRBJ2-5	TRBD2	TRBV6-5	CASSYYGLADKETQYF	TGTGCCAGCAGTTACTACGGGCTAGCGGATAAAGAGACCCAGTACTTC